The 3 T cell receptor beta chains below all came from one sample that was sequenced in a study of T cells after somatic rescue of genetic block. Data came from immunoSEQ multiplex PCR; TCRdb stores just in-frame clones and leaves some out. This sample has 70,000 or so clones, with just over 90% found just once. The sample was peripheral blood mononuclear cells (PBMCs). All receptors come from a man between 40 and 49 years old.

This chain uses TRBV18 with TRBJ2-1; tentative D call: TRBD2 (6 bases). Germline V gives CDR1 KGHSH, CDR2 LQKENI. The CDR3 length is 16 residues. With 0 bases removed from V and 0 bases from J, the gap between germline ends came to 9 bases. CDR3 coding DNA: TGTGCCAGCTCACCACCGGGACTCCGCTCCTACAATGAGCAGTTCTTC. This encodes CASSPPGLRSYNEQFF.

CDR3: CASSGDLSYTF. Written as DNA, the CDR3 is TGTGCCAGCAGTGGAGACCTGAGCTACACCTTC. The genes are TRBV25-1 and TRBJ1-2; D remains unclear. This CDR3 is 11 amino acids long. Germline CDR1 MGHDK, CDR2 SYGVNS. Trimming removed 4 bases from V and 9 bases from J, with 9 bases in between.

The chain is built from TRBV4-2 and TRBJ1-6; 9 positions agree with TRBD1. This CDR3 spans 15 amino acids. V dropped 2 bases and J dropped 8; count of bases not matched to a gene: 4. The germline V gene has CDR1 LGHNA and CDR2 YNFKEQ. The CDR3, as DNA: TGTGCCAGCAGCCAATTCAGGACAGGGGATTCACCCCTCCACTTT. Amino acid sequence: CASSQFRTGDSPLHF.